The clone carrying this T cell receptor (beta chain) was observed at least ten times. What it binds is not known. TCRdb independently ran MiXCR on the RT-PCR reads; one entry per CDR3 protein. The sample lists over 650,000 distinct CDR3 sequences, around a sixth occurring once. This entry comes from a study of response to subunit inactivated influenza vaccine. The study's findings and limits: Few additional T cells are recruited per seasonal influenza vaccination, authors suggested.

Germline lookup yields CDR1 ENHRY and CDR2 SYGVKD. Trimming took 6 bases from V and 3 from J; bases not matched to a gene: 5. The CDR3 loop spans 14 amino acids. J is TRBJ1-2 and V is TRBV10-3; 9 positions agree with TRBD1. This sequence originates from a man in his fifties or sixties who received an inactivated influenza vaccine. The material was PBMCs from blood, obtained roughly 5 days after vaccination. CDR3 sequence (DNA): TGTGCCATCAGCCCGACAGGGGGTCACTATGGCTACACCTTC. Translation gives CAISPTGGHYGYTF.